This T cell receptor beta chain stems from a study of T cells in Graves' hyperthyroidism and ophthalmopathy. About the research overall: Upon initial diagnosis and before any treatment, peripheral blood was collected. Study-wide findings and caveats: Blood also carried most thyroid clonotypes expanded above 0.001.

The TCR beta CDR3 regions underwent amplification using RNA transcripts as the source. The HTBI primer set drove a first-round RT-PCR of the TCR CDR3. TCRdb ran MiXCR on the multiplex PCR reads and lists one entry per CDR3 protein. The repertoire has 530,000 or so distinct CDR3 sequences, approximately 25% of them found once; the top ten carry about 11%. A patient was excluded if there was uncontrolled infection, other autoimmune disease, pregnancy or lactation. This clonotype has at least ten counts. The antigen is undetermined. Without the conserved terminal phenylalanine or tryptophan, this CDR3 likely stems from a read error. Source material: blood. This clonotype was sampled from a woman aged 30 to 39 with Graves' ophthalmopathy.

The CDR3 DNA reads as TGTGCCAGCCGCGACGGCCCCAATCAGCCCCAGCATGTT. It yields the protein CASRDGPNQPQHV. This chain connects TRBV7-9 to TRBJ1-5; D call uncertain. The germline CDR1 and CDR2 sequences are SEHNR and FQNEAQ (reference sequence). The V end was cut by 8 bases, the J end by 3 bases, with 11 bases between. CDR3 length: 13 amino acids.